This entry is about one T cell receptor beta chain. What antigen it recognizes has not been identified. No base-level quality is on record; no much larger clone is a single base apart. This entry belongs to a study of T cells in Graves' hyperthyroidism and ophthalmopathy (dated by TCRdb to the late 2010s). About the full investigation: Peripheral blood samples were taken at the time of initial diagnosis, prior to any treatment. A discovery cohort of roughly 100 patients, about 44 with Graves' ophthalmopathy and more than 55 with stable Graves' hyperthyroidism, was used to find distinguishing TCR V-J signatures. Prospective prediction of ophthalmopathy was tested in an independent validation cohort consisting of under 20 hyperthyroidism patients and around 17 patients who later progressed to ophthalmopathy. The approximately 100 discovery patients were randomly split 7:3 into training and test sets. In addition, the study compared T-cell repertoires in thyroid tissue and in blood from about 6 Graves' hyperthyroidism patients. After sampling, hyperthyroidism patients received methimazole starting at 30 mg daily, and ophthalmopathy patients received high-dose intravenous methylprednisolone. The paper describes TCR Vbeta CDR3 sequencing of roughly 130 peripheral blood samples, made up of 43 ophthalmopathy patients, some 80 hyperthyroidism patients and about 17 progressor patients.

Results the study describes overall, beyond this receptor: In cross-validation, a model built on a 13 V-J signature told ophthalmopathy apart from stable hyperthyroidism with approximately 90% sensitivity and about 81% specificity, and in testing the same model reached 80%/75%. Blood samples also contained most of the expanded thyroid clonotypes (frequency above 0.001), which suggests that blood repertoires may reflect thyroid immune responses. In validation, progression to ophthalmopathy was predicted by the model with approximately 67% sensitivity and 72% to 85% specificity, a median of roughly 6 months before onset. Sample size was not statistically predetermined, and blinding of investigators to group allocation was not performed.

The TCR beta CDR3 regions were amplified from RNA transcripts. The TCR CDR3 was subjected to a first round of RT-PCR using the HTBI primer set and the Qiagen OneStep RT-PCR kit. Libraries were constructed in a second round of multiplex PCR, after which size selection and purification were carried out. The libraries were sequenced on an Illumina HiSeq2000 using paired-end 100 bp reads. The authors processed their data as follows. SOAPnuke was used to process the raw data, throwing out any read that contained adapters or uncalled bases, had a mean Phred below 15, or lacked an exact constant-primer or identifier match. High-quality paired reads were merged using COPE v1.2.5, and each unique nucleotide sequence was defined as a clonotype. Clonotypes were aligned to IMGT TRBV, TRBD and TRBJ reference segments using MiTCR v1.1. The analysis was restricted to V-J combinations with a frequency above 0.0001, which together covered just over 99% of the repertoires. The TCS score was defined as F50 (clonal expansion) divided by E x V (chaos), with BLOSUM62-based TCRdist calculated between CDR3 peptides within each V-J. Welch's t-statistics and random forest reduced around 520 V-J features to 13, which were used in a naive Bayes classifier (R e1071). Using fastp trimming at Q25 and MiXCR clonotype assembly, TCRdb reanalyzed the public sequencing data and kept in-frame beta chains. A single entry per CDR3 protein holds the most common genes and DNA from its merged rows. The V and J calls and clone size come from TCRdb's table, not from the authors' own analysis. This sample has some 770,000 distinct CDR3 sequences in its table, and 15% to 20% of those were observed once. Around 7.7% of the sample is taken by the ten largest.

V trim: 5 bases; J trim: 4 bases; unmatched bases: 9. The germline V gene supplies CDR1 SGHRS and CDR2 YFSETQ. Including cysteine and phenylalanine, the CDR3 has 16 amino acids. Of the read, only the CDR3 DNA is kept; its 48 bases are in frame from base 1. A patient counted as having stable Graves' hyperthyroidism if no progression to ophthalmopathy occurred over 18 months of follow-up. The hyperthyroidism patients were between 18 and 65 years old and newly diagnosed, with a disease duration of less than 2 months. Any patient with an uncontrolled infection, another autoimmune disease, pregnancy or lactation was excluded. Diagnoses relied on clinical symptoms, serum thyroxine and TRAb, thyroid ultrasound and orbital computed tomography. PBMCs were isolated from 7.5 to 10 ml of fresh peripheral blood by Ficoll-Paque density gradient centrifugation. Trizol reagent was used to extract total RNA, and RNA quality was then checked on an Agilent 2100 Bioanalyzer.

Sequenced sample: blood. Here the chain combines TRBV5-1 and TRBJ2-3; the central 11 bases match TRBD2. The receptor's source is a man younger than 35 with Graves' hyperthyroidism. Here the CDR3 is given as CASSLATSGTADTQYF. The DNA reads as follows: TGCGCCAGCAGTTTAGCGACTAGCGGGACTGCAGATACGCAGTATTTT.